Sequencing of this T cell receptor beta chain was carried out in a study of T cell repertoires in cytomegalovirus infection. Study context: Matching HLA type and CMV infection were both indicated by public TCR beta signatures.

Via MiXCR, TCRdb re-called the reads, giving one row per CDR3 protein. The table records hundreds of thousands of distinct CDR3 sequences, approximately 10% of them present only once. In germline, CDR1 is SGHAT, CDR2 FQNNGV. Trimming removed 5 bases from V and 4 bases from J, with 9 bases in between. This CDR3 region has 13 residues. The table lists this clonotype with many counts. The V and J genes are TRBV11-2 and TRBJ1-5; TRBD1 might be the D (6 bases). The source is a human donor in good health (CMV status not recorded). Some clones in this sample may be carry-over from other donors' samples. The source material was PBMCs. The CDR3 bases are TGTGCCAGCAGCCAGGGGATTAATCAGCCCCAGCATTTT. Protein sequence: CASSQGINQPQHF. The variable domain in full, with the rest retrieved from reference TRBV11-2 and TRBJ1-5, is EAGVAQSPRYKIIEKRQSVAFWCNPISGHATLYWYQQILGQGPKLLIQFQNNGVVDDSQLPKDRFSAERLKGVDSTLKIQPAKLEDSAVYLCASSQGINQPQHFGDGTRLSIL.